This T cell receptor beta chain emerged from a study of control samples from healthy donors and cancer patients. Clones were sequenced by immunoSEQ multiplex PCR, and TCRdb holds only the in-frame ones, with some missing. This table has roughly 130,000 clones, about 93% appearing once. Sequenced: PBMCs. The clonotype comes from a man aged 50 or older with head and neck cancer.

CDR3 coding DNA: TGTGCCAGCACCGAGGTCAACAGACTGAACACTGAAGCTTTCTTT. Amino acid sequence: CASTEVNRLNTEAFF. The V call is TRBV7-9, the J call TRBJ1-1; unclear D gene. V was pared by 7 bases and J by 0 bases, with 15 bases between. The CDR3 has 15 amino acids. Germline CDR1 is SEHNR and CDR2 is FQNEAQ (reference sequence).